The next 6 T cell receptor beta chains were all read from a single sample in a study of T cell changes during pregnancy in multiple sclerosis (dated by TCRdb to 2018 to 2020). Libraries were built with the immunoSEQ multiplex PCR assay. TCRdb obtained this table from immuneACCESS and retained in-frame rearrangements with V and J assigned. These tables miss some clones; where compared with another copy, unresolved V genes account for less than half of the shortfall, and the remainder is unexplained. This sample has approximately 60,000 clones in its table, and 92% of those were observed once. In total, the top ten clones hold roughly 3% of the sample. The source was peripheral blood, collected in the second trimester of pregnancy. These receptors were obtained from a female donor in good health, enrolled as a control in a pregnancy study.

J is TRBJ1-1 and V is TRBV6-5; TRBD1 aligns across 9 bases. Losses at the gene ends were 6 bases for V and 1 base for J; bases not matched to a gene: 6. CDR1 and CDR2 from the germline V gene are MNHEY and SVGAGI. This CDR3 comprises 15 residues. CDR3 coding DNA: TGTGCCAGCAGCTATACAGGGGGCGCGAACACTGAAGCTTTCTTT. Protein sequence: CASSYTGGANTEAFF.

This chain joins TRBV5-6 and TRBJ1-2; D may be TRBD1 (5 bases). Germline CDR1 is SGHDT and CDR2 is YYEEEE. V lost 4 bases and J 5 bases, leaving 12 bases between the germline ends. This CDR3 is 13 amino acids long. The DNA of the CDR3 is TGTGCCAGCAGCCTCAGGGTTGAGTATGGCTACACCTTC. This gives the protein CASSLRVEYGYTF.

The rearrangement joins TRBV7-2 to TRBJ2-2; perhaps TRBD2 as D (6 bases). The ends were cut back, 1 base at V and 0 bases at J, with 9 bases in the middle. Germline assignment: CDR1 SGHTA and CDR2 FQGNSA. This CDR3 has 16 amino acids. The CDR3 region has the DNA TGTGCCAGCAGCTTAGGTCGCGGGGCGAACACCGGGGAGCTGTTTTTT. Protein product: CASSLGRGANTGELFF.

V and J are TRBV6-4 and TRBJ2-3; possible D gene TRBD1, 7 bases. The CDR3 is 15 amino acids. V gave up 2 bases and J gave up 0 bases, with 9 bases separating them. CDR1 is MRHNA and CDR2 is SNTAGT in the germline V gene. CDR3 nucleotides: TGTGCCAGCAGTGACCAGGGGGGTAGCACAGATACGCAGTATTTT. Its translation: CASSDQGGSTDTQYF.

The sample holds one count of this clone. V and J are TRBV15 and TRBJ1-4; 9 nucleotides line up with TRBD1. The germline V gene encodes CDR1 LNHNV and CDR2 YYDKDF (reference sequence). This CDR3 has 16 residues. The J segment lost 7 bases and the V segment lost 5 bases, leaving 11 bases of the junction unmatched. The CDR3 region is CATSFPHRGLSEKLFF. Here the CDR3 DNA reads TGTGCCACCAGCTTCCCACACAGGGGGCTTAGTGAAAAACTGTTTTTT.

This clone appeared a single time. V usage is TRBV4-1 and J usage is TRBJ2-2; possible D gene TRBD2, 5 bases. V was trimmed by 0 bases and J by 6 bases, leaving 14 bases between them. The CDR3 length is 16 residues. Germline V gene sequence: CDR1 MGHRA, CDR2 YSYEKL. CDR3 sequence reads: CASSQDKRATPGELFF. The CDR3 nucleotides read TGCGCCAGCAGCCAAGATAAGAGGGCCACCCCCGGGGAGCTGTTTTTT.